This T cell receptor beta chain was recorded in a study of long-term antiretroviral therapy in people with HIV (dated by TCRdb to between 2021 and 2024). As for the study more broadly: The earliest samples were collected about a decade before the 2015 WHO recommendation for immediate ART, when ART was typically delayed until CD4 counts fell. A total of about 180 cryopreserved PBMC samples were contributed to the cohort by 30 adults with confirmed HIV infection, with samples collected serially over a mean of approximately 6 years (range 1-12). Among the approximately 32 participants with HIV, around ten were female. Whether ART initiation and durable HIV suppression were associated with changes in peripheral blood TRB repertoire composition and diversity was tested in a retrospective serial study. Test extractions of a monoclonal T-cell line alongside 30 to 35 polyclonal samples showed no cross-contamination during QIAcube processing. Results and caveats for the whole study, not just this receptor: Expanded TRB clones identified before ART initiation dominated the repertoire at all time points, although this dominance fluctuated and declined in many PLHIV after ART. HIV repertoires had narrower CDR3 length ranges than controls, and the network structure suggested an antigen-experienced repertoire that shifted only slightly toward naive after ART. Because PBMC availability was limited, only the TCR beta chain was sequenced, with no alpha chain pairing. The samples were dated from about 2003 to 2017, and the ART regimens that were used may be less effective than current ART regimens. No data were available on ART adherence, viral resistance or therapy changes, limiting inferences about post-ART repertoire changes. Starting ART was linked to a significant rise in TRB diversity, yet even with long-term ART the diversity remained significantly lower than in transplant donor controls. Unsorted PBMC were profiled instead of sorted CD4+ and CD8+ T cells because pre-ART samples had limited cell numbers.

To be included, a participant needed at least one PBMC sample from before ART initiation plus at least two post-ART samples. Treatment was received in the United States of America by all participants with HIV. Cryopreserved samples of roughly 0.95-10 million PBMC were thawed and washed before DNA extraction. At the time of the earliest PBMC sample for each participant with HIV, ages ranged from about 20 to 54 years. PBMC samples were contributed by each participant from 1-4 timepoints before ART initiation and 2-8 timepoints after ART initiation, with a median of 7 samples. For every participant, serial HIV viral load, CD4+ T-cell count, ART history and demographic data were obtained. Genomic DNA was extracted from unsorted PBMC with a Qiagen kit on a QIAcube, with processing performed in batches of 12 samples. On this clone itself: Its antigen is not yet known. The sample holds no much larger clone one base away, and base qualities are not on file.

Reading from cysteine to phenylalanine, the CDR3 counts 14 amino acids. Only CDR3 DNA is held: 42 bases, read in frame from base 1. The junction shows trimming of 2 bases on V and 6 bases on J, plus 14 bases between the germline ends. The germline V gene (reference sequence) specifies MNHEY as CDR1 and SMNVEV as CDR2. The immunoSEQ hsTCRB v3.0 assay was used at survey level resolution for TRB variable region sequencing. The targeted TRB sequencing depth was 40,000-50,000 T-cell genomes per sample. Pooled TRB libraries were sequenced on an Illumina MiSeq with a v3 150-cycle kit. In the authors' own workflow: Analysis of repertoires was carried out in R inside a reproducible Nextflow workflow spanning QC, data transformation and analysis. LymphoSeq2, an R package for exploring AIRR-Seq data, was used to implement custom analyses. A handful of samples yielding fewer than 5000 total TRB sequences were excluded, leaving more than 150 analyzed HIV repertoires. Among the roughly 180 retained HIV repertoires, 55 to 65 were collected before ART initiation and roughly 130 after ART initiation. Each repertoire was downsampled to 5000 TRB nucleotide sequences, and summary statistics were averaged across 100 downsampling iterations. Only TRB sequences with CDR3 regions of at least seven amino acids were retained for analysis. Two measures captured diversity: a Shannon entropy-derived clonality score and the Gini coefficient. In the repertoire networks, any two of the top 5000 CDR3 amino acid sequences were connected whenever the two sequences differed by an edit distance of one. For TRB CDR3 amino acid sequences, GLIPH2 was used to predict antigen specificity groups and MHC restriction. To flag known associations with CMV, EBV, HIV or tissue antigens, CDR3 amino acid sequences were compared against VDJdb and McPAS-TCR. Pre-ART, post-ART and control groups were compared with Wilcoxon signed-rank tests and Holm-Bonferroni correction. What TCRdb holds here is the immuneACCESS table cut down to in-frame rearrangements. Part of the clones is not present; checked against another copy, under half of the missing clones reflect an unresolved V gene, and the others are unexplained. Clonal size and the V and J genes are those of that table, whereas D and trimming came from the DNA. In all, the sample holds some 21,000 clones, and about 72% of those were seen once. The ten largest clones capture 9% to 15% of the sample.

The rearranged segments are TRBV27 and TRBJ2-7, with TRBD1 tentatively as D gene (5 bases match). Source: unsorted PBMCs, taken around 1.7 years before starting antiretroviral therapy. The TCR was taken from a middle-aged woman with HIV. CDR3 loop: CASSLTDSRVEQYF. The bases are TGTGCCAGCAGTTTAACAGACAGTCGGGTCGAGCAGTACTTC.